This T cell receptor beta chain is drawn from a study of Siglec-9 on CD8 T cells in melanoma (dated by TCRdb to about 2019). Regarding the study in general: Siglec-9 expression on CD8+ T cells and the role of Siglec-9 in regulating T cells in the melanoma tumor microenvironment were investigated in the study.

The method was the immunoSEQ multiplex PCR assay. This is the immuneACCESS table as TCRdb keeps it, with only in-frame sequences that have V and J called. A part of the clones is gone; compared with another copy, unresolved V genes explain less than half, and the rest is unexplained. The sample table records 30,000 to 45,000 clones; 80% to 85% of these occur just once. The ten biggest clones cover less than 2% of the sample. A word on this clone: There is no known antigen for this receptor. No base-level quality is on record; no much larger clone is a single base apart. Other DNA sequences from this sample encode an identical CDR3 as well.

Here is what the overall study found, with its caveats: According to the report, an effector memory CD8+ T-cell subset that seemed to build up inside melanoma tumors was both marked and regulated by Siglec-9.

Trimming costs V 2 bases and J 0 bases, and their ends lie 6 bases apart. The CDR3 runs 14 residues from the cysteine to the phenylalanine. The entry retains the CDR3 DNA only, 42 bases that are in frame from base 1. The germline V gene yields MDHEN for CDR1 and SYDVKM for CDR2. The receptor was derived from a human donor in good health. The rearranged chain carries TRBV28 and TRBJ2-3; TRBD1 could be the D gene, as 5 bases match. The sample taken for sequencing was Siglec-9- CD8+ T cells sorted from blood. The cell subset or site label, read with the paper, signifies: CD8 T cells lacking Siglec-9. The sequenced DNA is TGTGCCAGCAGTTTAAGGGGCAGCACAGATACGCAGTATTTT. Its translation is CASSLRGSTDTQYF. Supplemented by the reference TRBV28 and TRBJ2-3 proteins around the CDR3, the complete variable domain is DVKVTQSSRYLVKRTGEKVFLECVQDMDHENMFWYRQDPGLGLRLIYFSYDVKMKEKGDIPEGYSVSREKKERFSLILESASTNQTSMYLCASSLRGSTDTQYFGPGTRLTVL.